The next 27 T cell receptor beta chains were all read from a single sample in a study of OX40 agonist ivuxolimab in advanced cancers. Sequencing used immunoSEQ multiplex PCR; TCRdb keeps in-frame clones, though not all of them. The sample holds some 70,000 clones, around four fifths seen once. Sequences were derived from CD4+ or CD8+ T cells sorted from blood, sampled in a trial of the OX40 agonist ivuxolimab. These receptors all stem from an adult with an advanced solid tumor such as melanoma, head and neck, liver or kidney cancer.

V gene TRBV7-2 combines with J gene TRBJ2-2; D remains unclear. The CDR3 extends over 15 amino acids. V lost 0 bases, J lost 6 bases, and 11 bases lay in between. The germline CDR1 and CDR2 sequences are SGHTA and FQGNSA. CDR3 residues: CASSLAMGRAGELFF. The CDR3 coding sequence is TGTGCCAGCAGCTTAGCTATGGGAAGGGCCGGGGAGCTGTTTTTT. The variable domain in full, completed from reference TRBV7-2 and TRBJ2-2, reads GAGVSQSPSNKVTEKGKDVELRCDPISGHTALYWYRQSLGQGLEFLIYFQGNSAPDKSGLPSDRFSAERTGGSVSTLTIQRTQQEDSAVYLCASSLAMGRAGELFFGEGSRLTVL.

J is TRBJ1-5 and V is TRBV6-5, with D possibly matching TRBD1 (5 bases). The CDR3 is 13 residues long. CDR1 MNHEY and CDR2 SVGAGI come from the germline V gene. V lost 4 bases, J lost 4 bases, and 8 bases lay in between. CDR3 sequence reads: CASSWGGNQPQHF. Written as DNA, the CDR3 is TGTGCCAGCAGTTGGGGCGGAAATCAGCCCCAGCATTTT.

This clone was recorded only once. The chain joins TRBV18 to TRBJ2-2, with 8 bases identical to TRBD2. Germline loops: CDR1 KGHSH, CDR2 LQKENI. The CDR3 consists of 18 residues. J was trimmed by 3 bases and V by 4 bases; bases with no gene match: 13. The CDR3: CASSLRRSGGTDTGELFF. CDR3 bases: TGTGCCAGCTCACTACGTCGATCGGGGGGGACCGACACCGGGGAGCTGTTTTTT.

CDR3: CASRRDSANTGELFF. The CDR3 DNA sequence: TGTGCCAGTAGGCGGGACAGCGCGAACACCGGGGAGCTGTTTTTT. The V gene is TRBV19, the J gene TRBJ2-2; D perhaps matches TRBD1 (7 bases). This CDR3 spans 15 amino acids. Trimming left V 6 bases short and J 0 bases short, with 11 bases between. In germline, CDR1 is LNHDA, CDR2 SQIVND (reference sequence).

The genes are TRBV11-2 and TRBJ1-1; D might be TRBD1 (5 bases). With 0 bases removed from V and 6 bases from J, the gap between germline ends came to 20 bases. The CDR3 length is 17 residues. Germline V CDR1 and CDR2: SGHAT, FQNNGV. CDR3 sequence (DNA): TGTGCCAGCAGCTTAGATCTGGACAAGGAGGATTTCTCTGAAGCTTTCTTT. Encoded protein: CASSLDLDKEDFSEAFF. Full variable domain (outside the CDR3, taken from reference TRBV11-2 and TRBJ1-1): EAGVAQSPRYKIIEKRQSVAFWCNPISGHATLYWYQQILGQGPKLLIQFQNNGVVDDSQLPKDRFSAERLKGVDSTLKIQPAKLEDSAVYLCASSLDLDKEDFSEAFFGQGTRLTVV.

In DNA, the CDR3 is TGTGCCAGCAGTTATGAAACCACCCGGACCTACGAGCAGTACTTC. This sequence encodes CASSYETTRTYEQYF. V gene TRBV28 combines with J gene TRBJ2-7; D unclear. CDR3 length: 15 residues. With 4 bases removed from V and 2 bases from J, the gap between germline ends came to 15 bases. Germline assignment: CDR1 MDHEN and CDR2 SYDVKM.

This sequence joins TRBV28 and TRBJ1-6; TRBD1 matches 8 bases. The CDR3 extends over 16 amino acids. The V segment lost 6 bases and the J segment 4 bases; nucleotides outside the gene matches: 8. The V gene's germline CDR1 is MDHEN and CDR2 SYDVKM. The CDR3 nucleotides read TGTGCCAGCAGCCGAGGACAGGGTCGATATAATTCACCCCTCCACTTT. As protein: CASSRGQGRYNSPLHF.

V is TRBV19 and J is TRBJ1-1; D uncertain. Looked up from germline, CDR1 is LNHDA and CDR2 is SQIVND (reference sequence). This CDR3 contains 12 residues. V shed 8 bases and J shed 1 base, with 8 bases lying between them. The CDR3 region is CASADGNTEAFF. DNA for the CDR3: TGTGCCAGTGCGGACGGGAACACTGAAGCTTTCTTT.

The DNA of the CDR3 is TGCGCCAGCAGCCAAGAAGTGGGCCCATACAATGAGCAGTTCTTC. Amino acids: CASSQEVGPYNEQFF. V gene TRBV4-3 combines with J gene TRBJ2-1; D is ambiguous. The CDR3 consists of 15 residues. Trimming pared 0 bases from V and 4 bases from J, leaving 10 bases between. Germline lookup yields CDR1 LGHNA and CDR2 YSLEER.

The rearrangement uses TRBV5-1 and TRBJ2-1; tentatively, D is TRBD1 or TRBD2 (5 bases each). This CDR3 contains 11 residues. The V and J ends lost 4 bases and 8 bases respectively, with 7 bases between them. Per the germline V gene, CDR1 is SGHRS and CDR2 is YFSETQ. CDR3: CASSGGHEQFF. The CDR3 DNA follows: TGCGCCAGCAGCGGGGGACATGAGCAGTTCTTC.

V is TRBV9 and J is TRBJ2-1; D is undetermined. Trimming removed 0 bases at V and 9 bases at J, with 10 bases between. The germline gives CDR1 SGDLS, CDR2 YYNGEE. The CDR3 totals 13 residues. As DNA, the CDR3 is TGTGCCAGCAGCGTAGGTGTCGTGCCTGAGCAGTTCTTC. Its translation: CASSVGVVPEQFF.

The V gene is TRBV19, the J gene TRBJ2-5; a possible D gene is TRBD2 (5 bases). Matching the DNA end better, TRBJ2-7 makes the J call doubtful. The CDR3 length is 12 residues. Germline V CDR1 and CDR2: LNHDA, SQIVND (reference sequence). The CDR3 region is CASSIGGNEQYF. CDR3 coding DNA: TGTGCCAGTAGTATCGGAGGAAACGAGCAGTACTTC.

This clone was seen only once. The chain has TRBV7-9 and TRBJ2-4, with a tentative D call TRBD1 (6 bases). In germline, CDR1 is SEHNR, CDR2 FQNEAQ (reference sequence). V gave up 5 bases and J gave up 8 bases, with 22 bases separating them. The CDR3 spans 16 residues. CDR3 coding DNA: TGTGCCAGCAGCGCGCGGACAGCGAGCACGGTTGACATTCAGTACTTC. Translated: CASSARTASTVDIQYF.

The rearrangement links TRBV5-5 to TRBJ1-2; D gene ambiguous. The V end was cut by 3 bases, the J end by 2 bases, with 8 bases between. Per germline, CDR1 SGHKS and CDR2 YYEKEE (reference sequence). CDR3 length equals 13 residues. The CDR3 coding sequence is TGTGCCAGCAGCTCAGTTGGGAACTATGGCTACACCTTC. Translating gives CASSSVGNYGYTF.

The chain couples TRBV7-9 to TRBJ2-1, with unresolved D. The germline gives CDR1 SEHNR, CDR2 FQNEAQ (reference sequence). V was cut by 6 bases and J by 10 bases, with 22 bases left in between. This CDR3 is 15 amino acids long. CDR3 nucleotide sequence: TGTGCCAGCAGTACGCGGTCTGGTCGTAGAAAGGAGCAGTTCTTC. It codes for CASSTRSGRRKEQFF.

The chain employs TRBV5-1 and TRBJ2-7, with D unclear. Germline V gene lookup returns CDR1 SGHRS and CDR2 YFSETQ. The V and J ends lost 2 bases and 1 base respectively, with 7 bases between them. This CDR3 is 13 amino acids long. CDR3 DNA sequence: TGCGCCAGCAGCTTAACACCATCCTACGAGCAGTACGTC. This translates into CASSLTPSYEQYV.

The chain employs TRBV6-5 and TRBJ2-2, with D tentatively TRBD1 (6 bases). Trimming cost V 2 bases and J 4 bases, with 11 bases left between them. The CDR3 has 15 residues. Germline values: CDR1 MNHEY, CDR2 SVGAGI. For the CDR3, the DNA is TGTGCCAGCAGTTACGGACAGATTAGCACCGGGGAGCTGTTTTTT. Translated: CASSYGQISTGELFF.

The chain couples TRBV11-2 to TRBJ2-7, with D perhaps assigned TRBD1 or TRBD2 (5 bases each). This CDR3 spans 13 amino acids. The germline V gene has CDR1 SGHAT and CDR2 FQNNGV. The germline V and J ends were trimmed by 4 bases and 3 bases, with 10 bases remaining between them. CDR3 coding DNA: TGTGCCAGCAGCTCGGGACCGAGCTACGAGCAGTACGTC. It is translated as CASSSGPSYEQYV.

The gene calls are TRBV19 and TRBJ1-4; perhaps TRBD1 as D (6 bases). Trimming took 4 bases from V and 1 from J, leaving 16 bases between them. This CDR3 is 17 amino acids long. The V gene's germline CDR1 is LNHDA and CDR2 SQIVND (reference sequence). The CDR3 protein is CASSRGPLLKTNEKLFF. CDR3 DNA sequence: TGTGCCAGTAGTAGGGGGCCTTTACTTAAAACTAATGAAAAACTGTTTTTT.

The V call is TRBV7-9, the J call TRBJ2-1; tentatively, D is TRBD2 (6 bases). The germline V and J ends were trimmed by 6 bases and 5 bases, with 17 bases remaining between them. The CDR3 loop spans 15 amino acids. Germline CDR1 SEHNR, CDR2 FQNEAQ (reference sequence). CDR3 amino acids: CASRSRRAYDNEQFF. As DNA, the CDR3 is TGTGCCAGCAGGAGTCGGAGGGCCTACGACAATGAGCAGTTCTTC.

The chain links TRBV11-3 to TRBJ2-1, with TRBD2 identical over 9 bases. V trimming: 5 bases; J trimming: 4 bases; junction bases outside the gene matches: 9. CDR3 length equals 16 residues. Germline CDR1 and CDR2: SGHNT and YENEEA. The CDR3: CASSVLAGVGYNEQFF. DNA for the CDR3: TGTGCCAGCAGCGTATTAGCGGGAGTCGGGTACAATGAGCAGTTCTTC.

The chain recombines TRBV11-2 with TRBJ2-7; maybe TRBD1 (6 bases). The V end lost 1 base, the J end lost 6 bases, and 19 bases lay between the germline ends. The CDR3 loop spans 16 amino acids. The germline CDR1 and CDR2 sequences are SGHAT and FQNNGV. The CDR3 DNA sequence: TGTGCCAGCAGCTTAGCGAGGACACCTCTCAGGGGCGAGCAGTACTTC. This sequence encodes CASSLARTPLRGEQYF. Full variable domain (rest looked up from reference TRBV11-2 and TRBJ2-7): EAGVAQSPRYKIIEKRQSVAFWCNPISGHATLYWYQQILGQGPKLLIQFQNNGVVDDSQLPKDRFSAERLKGVDSTLKIQPAKLEDSAVYLCASSLARTPLRGEQYFGPGTRLTVT.

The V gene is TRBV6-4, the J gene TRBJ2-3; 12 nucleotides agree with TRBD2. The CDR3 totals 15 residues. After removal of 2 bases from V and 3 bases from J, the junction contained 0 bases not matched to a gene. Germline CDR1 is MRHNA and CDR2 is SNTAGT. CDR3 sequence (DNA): TGTGCCAGCAGTGACGGGACTAGCGGGACAGATACGCAGTATTTT. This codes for CASSDGTSGTDTQYF.

The DNA for the CDR3 is TGCGCCAGCAGCTTACTGGGACAGGGGGGCACAGATACGCAGTATTTT. It translates to CASSLLGQGGTDTQYF. The V call is TRBV5-1, the J call TRBJ2-3; 11 nucleotides align to TRBD1. The CDR3 sequence is 16 residues long. CDR1 is SGHRS, CDR2 YFSETQ, per germline. V was pared by 2 bases and J by 1 base, with 3 bases of the junction left unmatched.

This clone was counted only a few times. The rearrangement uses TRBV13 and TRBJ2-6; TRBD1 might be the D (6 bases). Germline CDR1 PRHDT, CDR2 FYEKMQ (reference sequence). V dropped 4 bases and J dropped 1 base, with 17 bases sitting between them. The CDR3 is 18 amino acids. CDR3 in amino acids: CASSSGQLPISGANVLTF. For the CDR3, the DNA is TGTGCCAGCAGCTCAGGACAGCTTCCGATTTCTGGGGCCAACGTCCTGACTTTC.

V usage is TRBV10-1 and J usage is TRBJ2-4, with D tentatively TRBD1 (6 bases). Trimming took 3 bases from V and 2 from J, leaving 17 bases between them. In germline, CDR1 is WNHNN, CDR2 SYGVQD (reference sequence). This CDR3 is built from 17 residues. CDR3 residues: CASSEMGQLGPKNIQYF. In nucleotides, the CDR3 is TGCGCCAGCAGTGAAATGGGACAACTGGGGCCCAAAAACATTCAGTACTTC.

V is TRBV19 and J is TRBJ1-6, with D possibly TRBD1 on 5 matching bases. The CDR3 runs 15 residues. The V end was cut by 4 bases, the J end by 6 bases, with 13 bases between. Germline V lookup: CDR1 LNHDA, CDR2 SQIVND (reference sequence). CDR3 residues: CASSRARGTNSPLHF. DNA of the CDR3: TGTGCCAGTAGTAGGGCTCGGGGGACTAATTCACCCCTCCACTTT. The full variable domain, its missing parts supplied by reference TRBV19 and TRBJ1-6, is DGGITQSPKYLFRKEGQNVTLSCEQNLNHDAMYWYRQDPGQGLRLIYYSQIVNDFQKGDIAEGYSVSREKKESFPLTVTSAQKNPTAFYLCASSRARGTNSPLHFGNGTRLTVT.